Detailed here is one TCR beta chain. Its antigen is currently unknown. CDR1 and CDR2 (germline): MGHRA, YSYEKL. The CDR3 totals 17 residues. UMI-labeled 5' RACE yielded the TRB cDNA libraries. After re-calling the 5' RACE reads, TCRdb lists one entry per CDR3 protein, DNA absent. The sample totals about 130,000 distinct CDR3 sequences. These data are taken from a study of CXCR3-negative and CXCR3-positive naive CD8 T cells. On the study more broadly: Approximately 130 million TRB reads in total, about 1.5 +/- 0.3 million per library.

Study-wide points: Naive cells with CXCR3 showed TRB CDR3s that were more hydrophobic than those in CXCR3-negative naive cells. Post-cryopreservation CXCR3 expression was partly diminished, and the bulk of assays employed fresh PBMCs.

The sample was naive CXCR3- CD8+ T cells from blood. The subset: CD45RO-CCR7+CD27+CD95- naive CD8+ T cells lacking CXCR3 (TNR3-). The sequence was obtained from a human donor in good health. Some clones in this sample may be carry-over from other donors' samples. This sequence joins TRBV4-1 and TRBJ2-7; TCRdb's D gene call, TRBD1, goes unchecked for lack of DNA. CDR3 region: CASSQDAGQGPGREQYF.